Each of the 5 T cell receptor beta chains below was sequenced from the same sample in a study of blood T cell repertoires in COVID-19. This table comes from immunoSEQ multiplex PCR, and its TCRdb copy is limited to in-frame clones, with some not included. The sample has around 250,000 clones, about 85% seen once. Sample: PBMCs or T cells enriched from blood (not recorded which). The origin of the receptors is a woman aged 45-65 years who had been exposed to COVID-19.

The gene calls are TRBV19 and TRBJ1-2; weak D call: TRBD1 (6 bases). CDR3 size: 16 residues. The V end lost 7 bases, the J end lost 2 bases, and 20 bases lay between the germline ends. The germline V gene has CDR1 LNHDA and CDR2 SQIVND (reference sequence). The CDR3 DNA is TGTGCCAGTACCCCAGGGCGGGGGGGCAGAAACTATGGCTACACCTTC. Its translation is CASTPGRGGRNYGYTF. Looking up the rest from reference TRBV19 and TRBJ1-2 gives the full variable domain: DGGITQSPKYLFRKEGQNVTLSCEQNLNHDAMYWYRQDPGQGLRLIYYSQIVNDFQKGDIAEGYSVSREKKESFPLTVTSAQKNPTAFYLCASTPGRGGRNYGYTFGSGTRLTVV.

The CDR3 loop is CASSIIRRGAEAFF. The CDR3, as DNA: TGTGCCAGCTCAATTATCCGTCGGGGGGCTGAAGCTTTCTTT. The V gene is TRBV28, the J gene TRBJ1-1, with D possibly TRBD1 on 5 matching bases. Germline V gene lookup returns CDR1 MDHEN and CDR2 SYDVKM. This CDR3 contains 14 residues. The V end lost 8 bases, the J end lost 6 bases, and 19 bases lay between the germline ends.

This clone turned up a few times. This chain joins TRBV5-6 and TRBJ2-5, with D possibly being TRBD2 (5 bases). The CDR3 length is 15 residues. V was shortened by 1 base and J by 0 bases, with 10 bases between the two germline ends. The germline V gene encodes CDR1 SGHDT and CDR2 YYEEEE. The CDR3 nucleotides read TGTGCCAGCAGCTTGCCAGGCGGGTACCAAGAGACCCAGTACTTC. It yields the protein CASSLPGGYQETQYF.

This rearrangement joins TRBV10-3 to TRBJ1-2; D is ambiguous. The CDR3 length is 15 residues. Germline V gene data show CDR1 as ENHRY and CDR2 as SYGVKD. V dropped 0 bases and J dropped 0 bases, with 8 bases sitting between them. CDR3 residues: CAISESAGPNYGYTF. Written as DNA, the CDR3 is TGTGCCATCAGTGAGTCGGCAGGCCCTAACTATGGCTACACCTTC.

V is TRBV7-9 and J is TRBJ1-4, with D unresolved. CDR1 and CDR2 from the germline V gene are SEHNR and FQNEAQ (reference sequence). The length of the CDR3 is 18 residues. The V and J ends lost 3 bases and 0 bases respectively, with 17 bases between them. The CDR3 loop is CASSFSSDYIATNEKLFF. The CDR3 DNA sequence: TGTGCCAGCAGCTTTTCCTCGGACTACATTGCAACTAATGAAAAACTGTTTTTT.